This TCR beta chain was sequenced during a study of T-cell memory formation after mild COVID-19 (dated by TCRdb to about 2021). Turning to the overall study: TCR sequence clusters from the two donors were largely donor specific. In a couple of donors, T-cell clones that expanded and contracted after mild COVID-19 were followed by sequencing TCRalpha and TCRbeta repertoires longitudinally. The cohort was made up of two young adult volunteers, one female and one male, who were previously healthy. Broader findings and caveats from the paper: Clones that contracted from day 15 to 85 showed balanced CD4/CD8 phenotypes, whereas a second wave of clones that expanded from day 15 to 37 leaned towards CD4+. SARS-CoV-2 specificity of the second-wave clones peaking on day 37 was not confirmed. The study covered only two mild cases, and larger cohorts including severe cases with pre-infection samples were considered necessary. Contracting CD4+ clones were located mainly in the CM and EM memory subsets, whereas CD8+ clones were found to be enriched in EMRA. Some responding clones were found in pre-infection memory, which suggests that pre-existing cross-reactive memory T cells took part in the SARS-CoV-2 response.

For this clonotype: No cognate antigen has been identified for it. Base-call qualities are not available, and no considerably larger clone is one nucleotide away.

PBMCs were isolated by Ficoll-Paque density gradient centrifugation. The reads were generated on an Illumina NovaSeq 6000. cDNA libraries for TCRalpha and TCRbeta were prepared by 5'RACE using constant-segment primers, with sample barcodes and unique molecular identifiers added. RNA was extracted from every sample with Trizol reagent. Library amplification was performed in two PCR steps, and a second sample barcode and Illumina TruSeq adapters were introduced in the second step. The libraries were sequenced on an Illumina NovaSeq using 2 x 150 bp paired-end reads. As for the authors' bioinformatics: Demultiplexing of reads and collapsing into UMI-guided consensus sequences were performed with migec v1.2.7. Using mixcr v2.1.11, UMI consensuses were aligned to TRA and TRB V and J templates and then assembled into clonotypes. Expanded or contracted clonotypes were those called significant by both edgeR and NoisET, with noise models trained on biological replicates. edgeR calls used a false discovery rate-adjusted p below 0.01 and a log2 fold-change threshold of 1. As an exploratory analysis of dynamics, max-normalized trajectories of the 1000 most abundant clonotypes were examined with PCA combined with hierarchical clustering. The CD4 or CD8 phenotype of responding clones was assigned using the separately sequenced CD4+ and CD8+ repertoires. The public sequencing data were trimmed at Q25 with fastp and processed into clonotypes with MiXCR by TCRdb, which kept only in-frame beta chains. Every entry covers one CDR3 protein and lists the most common genes and DNA from its rows. The V and J calls were not made by the authors but by TCRdb's processing. The sample table holds roughly 510,000 distinct CDR3 sequences, of which around 16% were seen once. Of the sample, around 8.1% falls within the top ten clones.

The germline V gene (reference sequence) supplies CDR1 DFQATT and CDR2 SNEGSKA. The CDR3, cysteine through phenylalanine, is 15 amino acids long. Solely the CDR3 DNA is kept, with 45 bases framed from the first base. V loses 1 base at its end and J loses 5 bases; junction bases beyond the gene matches: 6. The clonotype was recovered from an adult woman who had mild COVID-19 (a few samples of this study predate the infection). The sample titles of this study are shuffled in the database, so cell type and time point are left out; the donor was told from shared clones. Specimen: PBMCs or a T cell subset sorted from them (not recorded which). This chain is built from TRBV20-1 and TRBJ2-3, and 10 junction bases match TRBD2. The bases are TGCAGTGCTAGAGTCCTAGCGGGAGCACTAGATACGCAGTATTTT. Protein translation: CSARVLAGALDTQYF.